This T cell receptor beta chain was sequenced for a study of identical twins. From germline, CDR1 is SGHRS and CDR2 YFSETQ. V was shortened by 3 bases and J by 4 bases, with 13 bases between the two germline ends. This CDR3 spans 15 amino acids. TCRdb analysed the 5' RACE reads with MiXCR anew, one entry per CDR3 protein. This table has over 600,000 distinct CDR3 sequences, about 20% appearing once. The data also belong to a second study, concerning T cells expressing NK-cell markers.

The chain uses TRBV5-1 and TRBJ2-2, with TRBD1 as a possible D gene (6 bases). The TCR originated in a woman aged 18-29 years in good health. The sequenced sample was PBMCs. The CDR3 DNA is TGCGCCAGCAGCTCGGACAGCCGACCCACCGGGGAGCTGTTTTTT. It encodes CASSSDSRPTGELFF.